These T cell receptor beta chains were read from a single sample in a study of radiation and T cells in renal cell carcinoma. Sequencing was performed with immunoSEQ multiplex PCR; in TCRdb, only in-frame clones are kept and a portion is missing. The sample has approximately 63,000 clones, over 70% seen once. The sample was blood, taken from a patient whose treatment included radiotherapy and nephrectomy. These receptors originate from a man aged 55 to 69 with renal cell carcinoma. Both conserved end residues are trimmed from each CDR3. The order of the fields is V gene, D gene, J gene, CDR3 protein. A D gene is named only where the DNA matches it firmly.

V gene: TRBV10-3; D gene: -; J gene: TRBJ2-3; CDR3 protein: AIKSDTDTQY
V gene: TRBV7-8; D gene: TRBD2; J gene: TRBJ2-1; CDR3 protein: ASSLFTSGGNEQF
V gene: TRBV11-2; D gene: TRBD2; J gene: TRBJ2-2; CDR3 protein: ASSGRSGTTAGELF
V gene: TRBV15; D gene: -; J gene: TRBJ2-2; CDR3 protein: ATSRDSLGSGDTGELF
V gene: TRBV18; D gene: -; J gene: TRBJ1-1; CDR3 protein: ASSPQGLNTEAF
V gene: TRBV11-3; D gene: TRBD2; J gene: TRBJ2-5; CDR3 protein: ASSPRIAGVGETQY
V gene: TRBV12-5; D gene: -; J gene: TRBJ1-1; CDR3 protein: ASGLGGRLTEAF
V gene: TRBV5-6; D gene: -; J gene: TRBJ1-2; CDR3 protein: ASSIGRLLYEGYT
V gene: TRBV7-2; D gene: TRBD1; J gene: TRBJ2-7; CDR3 protein: ASSLSGQGAYEQY
V gene: TRBV5-1; D gene: -; J gene: TRBJ1-5; CDR3 protein: ASSRTPDNQPQH
V gene: TRBV5-6; D gene: -; J gene: TRBJ2-6; CDR3 protein: ASSLIGVFGANVLT
V gene: TRBV12-2; D gene: -; J gene: TRBJ2-5; CDR3 protein: ASRHGLVQETQY
V gene: TRBV11-3; D gene: -; J gene: TRBJ2-5; CDR3 protein: ASSLGNRMNQETQY
V gene: TRBV2; D gene: -; J gene: TRBJ1-5; CDR3 protein: ASSEETGFNQPQH
V gene: TRBV21-1; D gene: -; J gene: TRBJ2-1; CDR3 protein: ASSNSSPPRQGYNEQF
V gene: TRBV19; D gene: -; J gene: TRBJ1-5; CDR3 protein: ASSIGSQPQH
V gene: TRBV7-2; D gene: -; J gene: TRBJ1-3; CDR3 protein: ASSPTLPGNTIY
V gene: TRBV7-9; D gene: TRBD2; J gene: TRBJ2-2; CDR3 protein: ASSLGGSRAGELF
V gene: TRBV11-2; D gene: TRBD2; J gene: TRBJ2-5; CDR3 protein: ASSTIAGHQESQY
V gene: TRBV30; D gene: TRBD1; J gene: TRBJ1-2; CDR3 protein: AWSGIRDRGWST
V gene: TRBV30; D gene: -; J gene: TRBJ2-2; CDR3 protein: AWSAGRTYSTGELF
V gene: TRBV2; D gene: -; J gene: TRBJ2-7; CDR3 protein: ASTRRSYEQY
V gene: TRBV5-1; D gene: -; J gene: TRBJ2-3; CDR3 protein: ASSFWTPSADTQY
V gene: TRBV30; D gene: -; J gene: TRBJ2-7; CDR3 protein: AWRGQGTYEQY
V gene: TRBV11-2; D gene: TRBD1; J gene: TRBJ2-1; CDR3 protein: ASSSPRGYNEQF
V gene: TRBV6-4; D gene: TRBD1; J gene: TRBJ1-6; CDR3 protein: ASRTGTGGSPLH
V gene: TRBV27; D gene: -; J gene: TRBJ1-1; CDR3 protein: ASSLRGASEAF
V gene: TRBV2; D gene: -; J gene: TRBJ2-2; CDR3 protein: ASREGAGELF
V gene: TRBV19; D gene: -; J gene: TRBJ2-1; CDR3 protein: ASRRRVAGYNEQF
V gene: TRBV11-2; D gene: -; J gene: TRBJ1-1; CDR3 protein: ASSLNGMNTEAF
V gene: TRBV5-1; D gene: -; J gene: TRBJ1-6; CDR3 protein: ASSLEQAVTSPLH
V gene: TRBV7-9; D gene: -; J gene: TRBJ2-3; CDR3 protein: ASRPPRFTDTQY
V gene: TRBV5-4; D gene: -; J gene: TRBJ2-3; CDR3 protein: ASSESGAKGDTQY
V gene: TRBV7-2; D gene: -; J gene: TRBJ1-2; CDR3 protein: ASSLVQILYGYT
V gene: TRBV7-9; D gene: TRBD1; J gene: TRBJ2-1; CDR3 protein: ASRATGTGVIGEQF
V gene: TRBV27; D gene: TRBD1; J gene: TRBJ1-3; CDR3 protein: ASSLSPLNRGRAGNTIY
V gene: TRBV11-1; D gene: -; J gene: TRBJ1-1; CDR3 protein: ASSLGDLGNTEAF
V gene: TRBV20-1; D gene: TRBD2; J gene: TRBJ2-5; CDR3 protein: SVGRGETQY
V gene: TRBV12-5; D gene: -; J gene: TRBJ1-3; CDR3 protein: ASAPHLSSGNTIY
V gene: TRBV7-7; D gene: TRBD2; J gene: TRBJ2-1; CDR3 protein: ASSRRAGAASYNEQF
V gene: TRBV7-2; D gene: -; J gene: TRBJ1-4; CDR3 protein: ASSLDGGPREKLF
V gene: TRBV9; D gene: TRBD2; J gene: TRBJ2-3; CDR3 protein: ASSYRLAGGDTQY
V gene: TRBV14; D gene: -; J gene: TRBJ2-5; CDR3 protein: ASSQVLETQY
V gene: TRBV10-3; D gene: TRBD1; J gene: TRBJ2-2; CDR3 protein: AISESGQGRGELF
V gene: TRBV11-3; D gene: TRBD2; J gene: TRBJ2-1; CDR3 protein: ASSRGLAENNEQF
V gene: TRBV27; D gene: -; J gene: TRBJ1-5; CDR3 protein: ASSTAGQPQH
V gene: TRBV9; D gene: TRBD1; J gene: TRBJ2-7; CDR3 protein: ASSVDGRGTGSQY
V gene: TRBV12-5; D gene: TRBD2; J gene: TRBJ2-3; CDR3 protein: ASGLAFSHLAGGTDTQY
V gene: TRBV2; D gene: -; J gene: TRBJ1-1; CDR3 protein: ASSSGTLAF
V gene: TRBV7-2; D gene: TRBD2; J gene: TRBJ2-5; CDR3 protein: ASSSLSGGLETQY